The 30 T cell receptor beta chains reported below all come from one sample, sequenced in a study of T cell responses to AZD1222 COVID-19 vaccine. Generated by immunoSEQ multiplex PCR, the TCRdb table keeps only in-frame clones and is missing some. The top ten hold 1.5% to 2% of the sample, which has more than 150,000 clones, under 95% seen once. The sequences come from peripheral blood, collected 28 days after the second AZD1222 dose. The source is an adult who received the AZD1222 COVID-19 vaccine.

V is TRBV27 and J is TRBJ2-1; 8 bases align to TRBD2. V shed 2 bases, J shed 2 bases, and the junction held 8 bases outside the gene matches. The length of the CDR3 is 17 residues. The V gene's germline CDR1 is MNHEY and CDR2 SMNVEV (reference sequence). The CDR3 here is CASSLLLAGTPYNEQFF. In nucleotides, the CDR3 is TGTGCCAGCAGTTTACTGCTAGCGGGCACCCCCTACAATGAGCAGTTCTTC.

The chain is built from TRBV13 and TRBJ1-1; no clear D gene. The CDR3 runs 13 residues. Germline CDR1 and CDR2: PRHDT and FYEKMQ (reference sequence). With 1 base removed from V and 8 bases from J, the gap between germline ends came to 11 bases. CDR3 in amino acids: CASSLDMAAEAFF. The DNA for the CDR3 is TGTGCCAGCAGCTTAGATATGGCTGCGGAAGCTTTCTTT.

The chain joins TRBV19 to TRBJ1-5; perhaps TRBD1 as D (6 bases). The CDR3 length is 19 residues. V shed 5 bases and J shed 0 bases, with 23 bases lying between them. Germline V lookup: CDR1 LNHDA, CDR2 SQIVND (reference sequence). CDR3 bases: TGTGCCAGTAGTCCCCTGCGACAGGTTGGGCCGTATAGCAATCAGCCCCAGCATTTT. Residues: CASSPLRQVGPYSNQPQHF.

The V call is TRBV6-1, the J call TRBJ1-6; D ambiguous. Germline values: CDR1 MNHNS, CDR2 SASEGT. The CDR3 sequence is 12 residues long. Trimming pared 2 bases from V and 10 bases from J, leaving 6 bases between. This CDR3 is CASSELVSPLHF. The CDR3 bases are TGTGCCAGCAGTGAACTTGTGTCACCCCTCCACTTT.

In its sample, this clone was seen once. V usage is TRBV2 and J usage is TRBJ2-5; D call uncertain. CDR1 and CDR2 (germline): SNHLY, FYNNEI. V was clipped by 2 bases and J by 5 bases, with 6 bases between them. The CDR3 extends over 12 amino acids. The CDR3 DNA reads TGTGCCAGCAGTGAATGGCGTGAGACCCAGTACTTC. This translates into CASSEWRETQYF.

The CDR3 spells CASSLALEVNEQFF. CDR3 DNA: TGTGCCAGCAGCTTAGCCCTTGAGGTCAATGAGCAGTTCTTC. The chain links TRBV7-9 to TRBJ2-1; D unresolved. The V gene lost 0 bases and the J gene lost 6 bases, with 9 bases spanning the gap. CDR3 length: 14 amino acids. In germline, CDR1 is SEHNR, CDR2 FQNEAQ (reference sequence).

The chain combines TRBV11-1 with TRBJ2-7; D may be TRBD1 (5 bases). The V end was cut by 2 bases, the J end by 2 bases, with 10 bases between. Germline V CDR1 and CDR2: SGHAT, FQDESV (reference sequence). The CDR3 is 14 amino acids. CDR3 DNA sequence: TGTGCCAGCAGCTTAAGCAGGGATGCCTACGAGCAGTACTTC. Its translation: CASSLSRDAYEQYF. The entire variable domain, with the rest obtained from reference TRBV11-1 and TRBJ2-7, is as follows: EAEVAQSPRYKITEKSQAVAFWCDPISGHATLYWYRQILGQGPELLVQFQDESVVDDSQLPKDRFSAERLKGVDSTLKIQPAELGDSAMYLCASSLSRDAYEQYFGPGTRLTVT.

V usage is TRBV2 and J usage is TRBJ2-5; the match to TRBD2 covers 9 bases. Germline CDR1 is SNHLY and CDR2 is FYNNEI. CDR3 length: 16 residues. V shed 3 bases, J shed 4 bases, and the junction held 9 bases outside the gene matches. CDR3 DNA: TGTGCCAGCAGTGAGAACGGGCTAGCGGGAAGAGAGACCCAGTACTTC. Amino acid sequence: CASSENGLAGRETQYF. Supplemented by reference TRBV2 and TRBJ2-5, the full variable domain reads EPEVTQTPSHQVTQMGQEVILRCVPISNHLYFYWYRQILGQKVEFLVSFYNNEISEKSEIFDDQFSVERPDGSNFTLKIRSTKLEDSAMYFCASSENGLAGRETQYFGPGTRLLVL.

This chain uses TRBV19 with TRBJ2-2; the D call may be TRBD1 or TRBD2 (5 bases each). The V gene's germline CDR1 is LNHDA and CDR2 SQIVND (reference sequence). The CDR3 extends over 16 amino acids. V was cut by 4 bases and J by 5 bases, with 17 bases left in between. The CDR3 protein is CASSRGIREVTGELFF. In nucleotides, the CDR3 is TGTGCCAGTAGTAGGGGGATCCGCGAGGTGACCGGGGAGCTGTTTTTT.

V usage is TRBV29-1 and J usage is TRBJ1-3; a possible D gene is TRBD1 (5 bases). Trimming stripped 7 bases from V and 7 bases from J, with 11 bases between. Germline CDR1 and CDR2: SQVTM and ANQGSEA. CDR3 length: 11 residues. The CDR3 coding sequence is TGCAGCGCCCGCTGGGGGAACACCATATATTTT. It codes for CSARWGNTIYF.

The V gene is TRBV6-2 or TRBV6-3, the J gene TRBJ1-2; D is unclear. Germline V CDR1 and CDR2: MNHEY, SVGEGT. The V end lost 4 bases, the J end lost 0 bases, and 3 bases lay between the germline ends. The CDR3 extends over 12 amino acids. This chain's CDR3 is CASSLANYGYTF. The CDR3 DNA sequence: TGTGCCAGCAGTTTAGCTAACTATGGCTACACCTTC.

This chain uses TRBV30 with TRBJ1-1; no reliable D call. The CDR3 spans 11 residues. V gave up 5 bases and J gave up 4 bases, with 8 bases separating them. Germline V gene sequence: CDR1 GTSNPN, CDR2 SVGIG (reference sequence). The CDR3 coding sequence is TGTGCCTGGGGGGAGGGCACTGAAGCTTTCTTT. Amino acids: CAWGEGTEAFF.

The J gene is TRBJ1-1, the V gene TRBV2; D possibly corresponds to TRBD1 (5 bases). CDR3 length equals 14 residues. Germline-derived CDR1 and CDR2 are SNHLY and FYNNEI. Trimming stripped 6 bases from V and 1 base from J, with 12 bases between. The chain's CDR3 is CASRSREENTEAFF. CDR3 sequence (DNA): TGTGCCAGCAGATCCAGGGAGGAGAACACTGAAGCTTTCTTT.

This clone was picked up one time. J is TRBJ1-3 and V is TRBV7-2; tentatively, D is TRBD1 (5 bases). CDR3 length equals 14 residues. From germline, CDR1 is SGHTA and CDR2 FQGNSA. Trimming took 6 bases from V and 0 from J, leaving 9 bases between them. The chain's CDR3 is CASSQGSSGNTIYF. The CDR3 region has the DNA TGTGCCAGCAGTCAGGGCAGCTCTGGAAACACCATATATTTT.

This CDR3 is CASSVGGGAETQYF. DNA for the CDR3: TGTGCCAGCAGCGTAGGAGGGGGCGCGGAGACCCAGTACTTC. V gene TRBV9 combines with J gene TRBJ2-5; TRBD1 agrees at 7 bases. J lost 5 bases, V lost 0 bases, and 4 bases had no gene match. The CDR3 is made up of 14 amino acids. The V gene's germline CDR1 is SGDLS and CDR2 YYNGEE.

V usage is TRBV12-5 and J usage is TRBJ2-1; D possibly corresponds to TRBD1 (6 bases). CDR1 LGHNT and CDR2 FRNRAP come from the germline V gene. Trimming removed 1 base from V and 8 bases from J, with 12 bases in between. This CDR3 spans 14 amino acids. This CDR3 reads CASGLAGAFDEQFF. The CDR3 DNA is TGTGCTAGTGGTTTGGCAGGGGCGTTCGATGAGCAGTTCTTC.

The CDR3 coding sequence is TGCGCCAGCAGCCAAGGGACTAGCCTCGGTGAGCAGTTCTTC. As protein: CASSQGTSLGEQFF. V and J are TRBV4-1 and TRBJ2-1; 8 nucleotides line up with TRBD2. Trimming at V came to 1 base and at J to 9 bases, leaving 5 bases not matched to a gene. CDR1 and CDR2 (germline): MGHRA, YSYEKL. This CDR3 comprises 14 residues.

CDR3 nucleotide sequence: TGTGCTAGTGCCGTACACCAGAGGGGTGGAAACACCATATATTTT. This sequence encodes CASAVHQRGGNTIYF. This sequence joins TRBV12-5 and TRBJ1-3, with D possibly being TRBD1 (5 bases). Germline values: CDR1 LGHNT, CDR2 FRNRAP. V was pared by 7 bases and J by 3 bases, with 16 bases between. CDR3 length: 15 amino acids.

This clone was found once. V is TRBV6-5 and J is TRBJ1-5, with D unclear. The germline V gene has CDR1 MNHEY and CDR2 SVGAGI. Deletions cut 6 bases from V and 2 bases from J, with 8 bases between. This CDR3 has 13 amino acids. Here the CDR3 reads CASSRGGNQPQHF. Here the CDR3 DNA reads TGTGCCAGCAGCCGGGGTGGCAATCAGCCCCAGCATTTT.

The chain is built from TRBV14 and TRBJ2-2; D possibly matches TRBD1 or TRBD2 (5 bases each). CDR1 is SGHDN, CDR2 FVKESK, per germline. This CDR3 region has 16 residues. V lost 4 bases and J lost 2, with 14 bases in between. CDR3 sequence reads: CASSPLGTVNTGELFF. The CDR3 DNA sequence: TGTGCCAGCAGCCCACTGGGGACGGTAAACACCGGGGAGCTGTTTTTT.

The rearrangement uses TRBV27 and TRBJ2-7; 13 bases align to TRBD2. The CDR3 extends over 15 amino acids. The V gene's germline CDR1 is MNHEY and CDR2 SMNVEV (reference sequence). J gave up 6 bases and V 6 bases, and 8 bases lay outside the gene matches. Here the CDR3 DNA reads TGTGCCAGCAGGTATGGGACTAGCGGGATGGGCGAGCAGTACTTC. Translated, it gives CASRYGTSGMGEQYF.

This chain joins TRBV19 and TRBJ2-1, with D hard to call. V was pared by 5 bases and J by 7 bases, with 9 bases between. The germline CDR1 and CDR2 sequences are LNHDA and SQIVND (reference sequence). CDR3 length equals 12 residues. The DNA for the CDR3 is TGTGCCAGTAGTTTTGGAAGGAATGAGCAGTTCTTC. Translation gives CASSFGRNEQFF.

The V gene is TRBV19, the J gene TRBJ1-2; D is unclear. Trimming left V 7 bases short and J 3 bases short, with 15 bases between. The germline gives CDR1 LNHDA, CDR2 SQIVND (reference sequence). The CDR3 totals 14 residues. The CDR3 DNA follows: TGTGCCAGTACCTTTCAGACATCCCACTATGGCTACACCTTC. Protein sequence: CASTFQTSHYGYTF.

The chain joins TRBV27 to TRBJ2-7; D is perhaps TRBD1 (6 bases). Germline-derived CDR1 and CDR2 are MNHEY and SMNVEV (reference sequence). Deletions cut 4 bases from V and 5 bases from J, with 12 bases between. This CDR3 is 13 amino acids long. The CDR3 nucleotides are TGTGCCAGCAGTTACAGGGTCGCCCACGAGCAGTACTTC. Residues: CASSYRVAHEQYF.

The CDR3 spells CASSHIMGQIYGYTF. The CDR3 DNA reads TGTGCCAGCAGCCACATTATGGGACAGATCTATGGCTACACCTTC. The chain is built from TRBV25-1 and TRBJ1-2; 7 bases agree with TRBD1. Germline CDR1 and CDR2: MGHDK and SYGVNS. CDR3 length equals 15 residues. Unmatched junction bases numbered 11, after V lost 6 bases and J lost 4 bases.

The chain has TRBV4-1 and TRBJ1-4; D may be TRBD1 (5 bases). CDR3 length: 14 residues. V was clipped by 1 base and J by 8 bases, with 11 bases between them. Germline-derived CDR1 and CDR2 are MGHRA and YSYEKL. The CDR3 coding sequence is TGCGCCAGCAGCCAAGGTCAGGGTGTCGAAAAACTGTTTTTT. Translation gives CASSQGQGVEKLFF.

The rearrangement joins TRBV10-1 to TRBJ1-1; D is possibly TRBD1 (5 bases). CDR3 length equals 18 residues. CDR1 is WNHNN and CDR2 is SYGVQD in the germline V gene (reference sequence). Trimming pared 0 bases from V and 0 bases from J, leaving 17 bases between. The CDR3 protein is CASSESPAGYGVNTEAFF. The CDR3 DNA follows: TGCGCCAGCAGTGAGTCCCCAGCAGGGTATGGGGTGAACACTGAAGCTTTCTTT.

The chain is built from TRBV6-5 and TRBJ2-1; 7 bases are shared with TRBD2. V gave up 7 bases and J gave up 5 bases; unmatched junction bases: 5. This CDR3 has 13 residues. Germline V lookup: CDR1 MNHEY, CDR2 SVGAGI. CDR3: CASTRDYDNEQFF. The CDR3 nucleotides read TGTGCCAGCACTCGGGACTATGACAATGAGCAGTTCTTC.

V is TRBV7-6 and J is TRBJ2-6; no clear D gene. Germline loops: CDR1 SGHVS, CDR2 FNYEAQ. The V and J ends lost 2 bases and 1 base respectively, with 12 bases between them. The CDR3 loop spans 17 amino acids. The CDR3 region is CASSLLGRQSGANVLTF. Here the CDR3 DNA reads TGTGCCAGCAGCTTATTGGGCCGGCAATCTGGGGCCAACGTCCTGACTTTC.

The count of this clone is one. This chain joins TRBV4-1 and TRBJ1-1; D ambiguous. Trimming took off 4 bases at V and 5 bases at J, with 14 bases between the two ends. In germline, CDR1 is MGHRA, CDR2 YSYEKL. The CDR3 consists of 14 residues. CDR3 sequence (DNA): TGCGCCAGCAGCCCTTCGACCGGATGGACTGAAGCTTTCTTT. Its protein product is CASSPSTGWTEAFF.